The clone carrying this T cell receptor beta chain was detected many times. What it binds is not known. Little can be read into the size of this beta chain, an off-target read in a library designed for alpha chains. These data belong to a study of spatial heterogeneity in lung cancer. Findings and limits, study-wide: Mutation tallies in tumors tracked expanded intratumoral alpha and beta TCR counts.

This CDR3 has 12 amino acids. The time point: sample taken at primary tumor resection. MiXCR, run by TCRdb on the 5' RACE reads, gives a single entry per CDR3 protein. The sample has some 16,000 distinct CDR3 sequences, approximately 7% seen once. The source is a female donor with early-stage non-small cell lung cancer. This rearrangement joins TRBV21-1 to TRBJ2-7. TRBV21-1 is termed a pseudogene. The sample consisted of lung tumor tissue, taken at surgery. The DNA of the CDR3 is TGTGCCAGCAGCACAAAAACCTACGAGCAGTACTTC. Translated, it gives CASSTKTYEQYF.